This T cell receptor beta chain is from a study of cytotoxic CD8 clonotypes in ibrutinib-treated CLL. General study points: Clonality measured at baseline exceeded age-matched healthy donors, tracking circulating CD8+ T-cell counts. Ibrutinib response saw clonality rise, and progression saw it return toward baseline.

Germline V CDR1 and CDR2: SQVTM, ANQGSEA. V lost 0 bases to trimming and J lost 13 bases; unmatched junction nucleotides: 3. CDR3 length: 11 amino acids. Measured with immunoSEQ multiplex PCR; TCRdb has only the in-frame clones, and not every one. The sample records about 310,000 clones, roughly 79% being singletons. Concerning this clone: Its antigen is unidentified.

The V gene is TRBV29-1, the J gene TRBJ2-5; 9 bases match TRBD2. Sample: PBMCs, taken before ibrutinib treatment. This sequence originates from a human donor with chronic lymphocytic leukemia. The CDR3 is CSVEDGTSLYF. The CDR3 region has the DNA TGCAGCGTTGAAGATGGGACTAGCCTGTACTTC.